The TCR beta chain under discussion was sequenced for a study of prognosis after radiotherapy for stage I lung cancer. Researchers used two-round multiplex PCR to amplify TCR beta CDR3 starting from genomic DNA. It was primers specific to each TRBV and TRBJ gene that first-round PCR used. MiXCR was run by TCRdb on the multiplex PCR reads, yielding one entry per CDR3 protein. This table has about 24,000 distinct CDR3 sequences, about two fifths appearing once. Germline CDR1 reads MNHNS; CDR2 reads SASEGT. This CDR3 has 11 residues. As regards this clonotype: This likely came from a read error, as a far larger clone is one base away.

This chain connects TRBV6-1 to TRBJ2-5, with 10 positions matching TRBD2. Sequencing was performed on PBMCs, taken before or after stereotactic body radiation therapy (not recorded which). This clonotype was sampled from a donor at least 50 years old with non-small cell lung cancer. The CDR3 DNA is TGTACCAGCAGCAGCGGGAGGGGTGGGTTCTTC. It specifies CTSSSGRGGFF.